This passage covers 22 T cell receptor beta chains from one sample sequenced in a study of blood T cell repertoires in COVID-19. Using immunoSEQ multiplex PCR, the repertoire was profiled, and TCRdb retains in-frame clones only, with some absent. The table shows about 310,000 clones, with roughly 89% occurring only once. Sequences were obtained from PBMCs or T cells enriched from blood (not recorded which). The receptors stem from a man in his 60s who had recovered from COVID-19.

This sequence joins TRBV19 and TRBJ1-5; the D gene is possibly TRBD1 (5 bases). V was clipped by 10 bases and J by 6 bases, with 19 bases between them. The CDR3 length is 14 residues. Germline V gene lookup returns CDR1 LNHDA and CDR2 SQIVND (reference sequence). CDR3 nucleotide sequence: TGTGCCATCCGGCCGGGGGGAGCCGGTCAGCCCCAGCATTTT. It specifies CAIRPGGAGQPQHF.

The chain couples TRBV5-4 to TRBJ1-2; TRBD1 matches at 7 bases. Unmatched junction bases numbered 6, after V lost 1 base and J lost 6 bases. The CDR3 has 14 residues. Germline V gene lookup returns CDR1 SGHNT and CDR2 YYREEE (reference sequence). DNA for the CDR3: TGTGCCAGCAGCTTGTTGGAGGGGGCGAATGGCTACACCTTC. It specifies CASSLLEGANGYTF. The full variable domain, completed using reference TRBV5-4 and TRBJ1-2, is ETGVTQSPTHLIKTRGQQVTLRCSSQSGHNTVSWYQQALGQGPQFIFQYYREEENGRGNFPPRFSGLQFPNYSSELNVNALELDDSALYLCASSLLEGANGYTFGSGTRLTVV.

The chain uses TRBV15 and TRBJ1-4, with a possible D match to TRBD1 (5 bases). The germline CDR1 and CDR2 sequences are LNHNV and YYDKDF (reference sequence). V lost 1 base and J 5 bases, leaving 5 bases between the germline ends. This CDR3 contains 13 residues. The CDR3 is CATSRGQNEKLFF. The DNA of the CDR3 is TGTGCCACCAGCAGAGGACAGAATGAAAAACTGTTTTTT.

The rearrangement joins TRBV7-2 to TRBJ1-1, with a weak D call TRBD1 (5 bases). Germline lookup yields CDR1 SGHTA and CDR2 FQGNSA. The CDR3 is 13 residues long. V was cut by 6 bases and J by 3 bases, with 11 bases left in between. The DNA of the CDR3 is TGTGCCAGCAGTCGGGGGAGGCACACTGAAGCTTTCTTT. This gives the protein CASSRGRHTEAFF. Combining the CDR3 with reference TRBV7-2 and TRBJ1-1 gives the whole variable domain GAGVSQSPSNKVTEKGKDVELRCDPISGHTALYWYRQSLGQGLEFLIYFQGNSAPDKSGLPSDRFSAERTGGSVSTLTIQRTQQEDSAVYLCASSRGRHTEAFFGQGTRLTVV.

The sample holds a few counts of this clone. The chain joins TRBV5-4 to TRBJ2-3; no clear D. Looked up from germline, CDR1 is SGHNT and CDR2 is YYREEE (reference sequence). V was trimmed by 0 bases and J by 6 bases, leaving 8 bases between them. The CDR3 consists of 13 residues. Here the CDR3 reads CASSLALFDTQYF. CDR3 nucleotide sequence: TGTGCCAGCAGCTTGGCGTTATTTGATACGCAGTATTTT.

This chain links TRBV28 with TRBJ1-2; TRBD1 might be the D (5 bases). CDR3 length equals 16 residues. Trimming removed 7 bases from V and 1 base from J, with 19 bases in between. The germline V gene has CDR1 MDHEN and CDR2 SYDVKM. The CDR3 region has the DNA TGTGCCAGCACCCAAAGAGGGAGGGGCTTTAACTATGGCTACACCTTC. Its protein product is CASTQRGRGFNYGYTF.

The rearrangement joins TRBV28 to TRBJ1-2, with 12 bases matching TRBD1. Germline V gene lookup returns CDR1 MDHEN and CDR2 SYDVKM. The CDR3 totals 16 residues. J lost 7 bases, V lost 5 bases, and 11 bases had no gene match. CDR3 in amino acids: CASSQTGTGGIGGYTF. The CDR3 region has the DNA TGTGCCAGCAGTCAAACCGGGACAGGGGGCATAGGTGGCTACACCTTC.

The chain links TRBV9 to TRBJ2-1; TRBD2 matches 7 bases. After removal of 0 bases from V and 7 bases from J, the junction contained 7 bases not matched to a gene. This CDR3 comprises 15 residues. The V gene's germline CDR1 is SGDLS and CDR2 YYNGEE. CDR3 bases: TGTGCCAGCAGCGTAGATGCGGGAGAGGCTAATGAGCAGTTCTTC. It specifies CASSVDAGEANEQFF.

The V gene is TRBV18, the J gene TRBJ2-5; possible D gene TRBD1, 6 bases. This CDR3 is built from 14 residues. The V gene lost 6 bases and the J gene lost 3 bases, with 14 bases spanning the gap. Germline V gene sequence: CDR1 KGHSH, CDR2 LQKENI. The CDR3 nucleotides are TGTGCCAGCTCCATTAACGCAGGGGAAGAGACCCAGTACTTC. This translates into CASSINAGEETQYF.

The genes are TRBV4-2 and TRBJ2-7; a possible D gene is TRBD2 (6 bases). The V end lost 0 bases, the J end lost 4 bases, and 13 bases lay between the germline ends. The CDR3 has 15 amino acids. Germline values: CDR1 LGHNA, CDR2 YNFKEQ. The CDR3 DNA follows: TGTGCCAGCAGCCAAGATTTGGGACTGGGTTACGAGCAGTACTTC. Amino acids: CASSQDLGLGYEQYF.

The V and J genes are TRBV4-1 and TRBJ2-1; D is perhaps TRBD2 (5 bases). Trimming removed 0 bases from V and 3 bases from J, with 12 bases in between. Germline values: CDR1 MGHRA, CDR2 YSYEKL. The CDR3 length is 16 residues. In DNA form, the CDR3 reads TGCGCCAGCAGCCAAGATATCGGGAAGGGCTACAATGAGCAGTTCTTC. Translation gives CASSQDIGKGYNEQFF.

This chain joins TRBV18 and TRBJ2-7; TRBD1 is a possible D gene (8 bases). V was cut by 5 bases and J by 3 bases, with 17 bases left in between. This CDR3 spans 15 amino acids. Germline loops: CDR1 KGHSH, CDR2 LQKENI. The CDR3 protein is CASSGGQGGIYEQYF. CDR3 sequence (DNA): TGTGCCAGCTCAGGAGGACAGGGAGGGATCTACGAGCAGTACTTC.

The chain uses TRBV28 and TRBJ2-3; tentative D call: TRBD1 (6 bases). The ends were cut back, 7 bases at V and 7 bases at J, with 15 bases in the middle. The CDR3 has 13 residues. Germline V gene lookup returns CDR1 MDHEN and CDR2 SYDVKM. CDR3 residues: CASTGTSYYTQYF. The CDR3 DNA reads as TGTGCCAGCACGGGGACATCCTATTATACGCAGTATTTT.

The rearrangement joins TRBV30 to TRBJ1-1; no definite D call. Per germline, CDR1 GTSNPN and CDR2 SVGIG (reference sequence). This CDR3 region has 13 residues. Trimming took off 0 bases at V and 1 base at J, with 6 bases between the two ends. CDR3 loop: CAWSVYGNTEAFF. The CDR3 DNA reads TGTGCCTGGAGTGTATACGGGAACACTGAAGCTTTCTTT. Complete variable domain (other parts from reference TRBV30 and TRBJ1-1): SQTIHQWPATLVQPVGSPLSLECTVEGTSNPNLYWYRQAAGRGLQLLFYSVGIGQISSEVPQNLSASRPQDRQFILSSKKLLLSDSGFYLCAWSVYGNTEAFFGQGTRLTVV.

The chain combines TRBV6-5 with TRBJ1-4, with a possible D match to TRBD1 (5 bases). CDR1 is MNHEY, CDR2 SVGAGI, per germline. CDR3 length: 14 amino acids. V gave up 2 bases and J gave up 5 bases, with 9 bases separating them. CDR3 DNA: TGTGCCAGCAGTTACCAGGGTGAAAATGAAAAACTGTTTTTT. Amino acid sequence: CASSYQGENEKLFF.

In DNA, the CDR3 is TGTGCCTGGAGTTTTGGTAGCGGAGTCCAAGAGACCCAGTACTTC. It translates to CAWSFGSGVQETQYF. The V and J genes are TRBV30 and TRBJ2-5, with D maybe TRBD2 (6 bases). The CDR3 spans 15 residues. CDR1 is GTSNPN and CDR2 is SVGIG in the germline V gene (reference sequence). The V gene lost 2 bases and the J gene lost 1 base, with 14 bases spanning the gap.

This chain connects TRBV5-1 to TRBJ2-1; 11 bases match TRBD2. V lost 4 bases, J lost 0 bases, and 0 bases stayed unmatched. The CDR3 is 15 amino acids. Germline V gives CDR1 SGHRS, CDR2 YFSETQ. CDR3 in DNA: TGCGCCAGCAGCACTAGCGGGAGCTCCTACAATGAGCAGTTCTTC. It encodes CASSTSGSSYNEQFF.

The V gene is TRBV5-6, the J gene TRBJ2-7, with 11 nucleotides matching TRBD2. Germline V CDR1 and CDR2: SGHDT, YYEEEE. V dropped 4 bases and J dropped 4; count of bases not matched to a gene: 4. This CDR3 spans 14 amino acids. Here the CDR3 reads CASSPGLAVYEQYF. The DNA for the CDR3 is TGTGCCAGCAGCCCGGGACTAGCGGTTTACGAGCAGTACTTC.

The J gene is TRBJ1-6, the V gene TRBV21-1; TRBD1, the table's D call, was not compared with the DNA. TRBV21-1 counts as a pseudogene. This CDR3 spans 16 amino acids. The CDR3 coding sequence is TGTGCCAGCACCACCTTACTGGGACATTCCTTCCCACCCCTCCACTTT. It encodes CASTTLLGHSFPPLHF.

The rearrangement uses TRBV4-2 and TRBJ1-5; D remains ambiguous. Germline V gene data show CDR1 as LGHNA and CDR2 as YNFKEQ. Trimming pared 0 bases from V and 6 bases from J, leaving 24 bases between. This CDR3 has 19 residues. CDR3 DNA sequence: TGTGCCAGCAGCCAAGATCAAAGTGGGATTTGGGGAGTAAGTCAGCCCCAGCATTTT. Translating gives CASSQDQSGIWGVSQPQHF.

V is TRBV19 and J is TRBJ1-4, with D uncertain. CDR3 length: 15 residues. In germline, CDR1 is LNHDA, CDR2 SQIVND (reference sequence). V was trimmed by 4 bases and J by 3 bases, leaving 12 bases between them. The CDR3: CASSRRPRANEKLFF. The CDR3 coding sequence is TGTGCCAGTAGTAGGCGTCCACGGGCTAATGAAAAACTGTTTTTT.

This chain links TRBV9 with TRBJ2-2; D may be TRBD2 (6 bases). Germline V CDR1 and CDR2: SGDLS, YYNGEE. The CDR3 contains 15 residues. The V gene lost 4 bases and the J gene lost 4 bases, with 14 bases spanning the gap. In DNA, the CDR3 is TGTGCCAGCAGCATTCTGACTAGTCCCACCGGGGAGCTGTTTTTT. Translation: CASSILTSPTGELFF.